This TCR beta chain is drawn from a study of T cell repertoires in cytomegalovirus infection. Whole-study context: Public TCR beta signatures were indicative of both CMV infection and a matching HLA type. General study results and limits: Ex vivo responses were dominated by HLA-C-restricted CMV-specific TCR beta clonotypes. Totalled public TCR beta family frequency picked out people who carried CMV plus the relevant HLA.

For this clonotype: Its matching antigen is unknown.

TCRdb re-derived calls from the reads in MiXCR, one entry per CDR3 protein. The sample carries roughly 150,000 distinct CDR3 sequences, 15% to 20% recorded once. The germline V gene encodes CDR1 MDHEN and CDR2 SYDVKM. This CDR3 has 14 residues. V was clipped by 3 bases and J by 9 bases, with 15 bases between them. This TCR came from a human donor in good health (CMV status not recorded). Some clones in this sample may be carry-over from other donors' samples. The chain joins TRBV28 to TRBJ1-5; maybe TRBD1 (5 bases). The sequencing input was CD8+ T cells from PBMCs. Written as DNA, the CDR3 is TGTGCCAGCAGTTTTAGTGGCAGGGAAAGGCCCCAGCATTTT. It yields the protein CASSFSGRERPQHF. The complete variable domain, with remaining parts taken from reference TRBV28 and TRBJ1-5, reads DVKVTQSSRYLVKRTGEKVFLECVQDMDHENMFWYRQDPGLGLRLIYFSYDVKMKEKGDIPEGYSVSREKKERFSLILESASTNQTSMYLCASSFSGRERPQHFGDGTRLSIL.